This is a list of T cell receptor beta chains from one sample in a study of blood T cell repertoires in COVID-19. TCRdb keeps only in-frame clones here, not all; method: immunoSEQ multiplex PCR. Of some 200,000 clones in the sample, 87% were seen once. The sample taken for sequencing was PBMCs or T cells enriched from blood (not recorded which). All receptors derive from a man aged 18 to 30 with acute COVID-19. Each CDR3 is given with its conserved first and last residue. The D gene is left open where the match is weak. Clone size is stated in some rows and not others, as once, few, many or a class when expanded.

>TRBJ1-2|-|15|TRBV7-9|-
TGTGCCAGCAAAAACGGGACATCGGCTAACTATGGCTACACCTTC
CASKNGTSANYGYTF
>TRBJ1-4|-|14|TRBV6-5|TRBD1
TGTGCCAGCAGACCGGACAGGGTCGGCGAAAAACTGTTTTTT
CASRPDRVGEKLFF
>TRBJ1-2|few|15|TRBV6-4|-
TGTGCCAGCAGTGAAGAGGTCGGGGGGATGTATGGCTACACCTTC
CASSEEVGGMYGYTF
>TRBJ2-1|-|20|TRBV27|TRBD1
TGTGCCAGCAGTCCCCGTCGGGACAGGGGCGTCGTCAAGTCCTACAATGAGCAGTTCTTC
CASSPRRDRGVVKSYNEQFF
>TRBJ2-7|-|13|TRBV18|-
TGTGCCAGCGCCGGGGGGCCGATAGACGAGCAGTACTTC
CASAGGPIDEQYF
>TRBJ2-7|-|17|TRBV28|TRBD2
TGTGCCGGAGGTAAACAAGGCGGGAGAAAGGAATGTTACGAGCAGTACTTC
CAGGKQGGRKECYEQYF
>TRBJ1-2|-|9|TRBV27|-
TGTGCCAGCAGTTTATGGAGCACCTTC
CASSLWSTF
>TRBJ1-2|-|16|TRBV11-3|TRBD1
TGTGCCAGCAGCTTAGACCAGACAGGGGCTAGCTATGGCTACACCTTC
CASSLDQTGASYGYTF
>TRBJ1-1|-|13|TRBV15|TRBD1
TGTGCCACCAGCGAGGGGGACAGGAGGGGAGCTTTCTTT
CATSEGDRRGAFF
>TRBJ2-5|once|15|TRBV4-1|-
TGCGCCAGCAGCCGCCAGGCAGGGGCGCAAGAGACCCAGTACTTC
CASSRQAGAQETQYF
>TRBJ2-3|once|19|TRBV28|TRBD2
TGTGCCAGCAGTTTAGTGGAAGCTGGGCTAGCGGGAGCCACAGATACGCAGTATTTT
CASSLVEAGLAGATDTQYF
>TRBJ2-7|-|20|TRBV21-1|-
TGTGCCAGCAGACCCAACAGGGGGCTCTTACTAGCGGGAGGGTCCTACGAGCAGTACTTC
CASRPNRGLLLAGGSYEQYF
>TRBJ2-7|-|14|TRBV10-2|TRBD1
TGCGCCAGCAAATCACAGGGGGTATCCTACGAGCAGTACTTC
CASKSQGVSYEQYF
>TRBJ1-4|-|17|TRBV30|-
TGTGCCTGGAGGGACGGACAGCGTAGCGTACTTAATGAAAAACTGTTTTTT
CAWRDGQRSVLNEKLFF
>TRBJ2-1|-|15|TRBV5-1|TRBD2
TGCGCCAGCAGCTTGGTGCTAGCGGGAAACAATGAGCAGTTCTTC
CASSLVLAGNNEQFF
>TRBJ1-2|-|14|TRBV7-8|TRBD1
TGTGCCAGCAGCCCCCGGACAGGGGGAGGGGGCTACACCTTC
CASSPRTGGGGYTF
>TRBJ2-6|-|18|TRBV6-2/TRBV6-3|-
TGTGCCAGCAGTTCGGTGACAACCAGAGTCTCTGGGGCCAACGTCCTGACTTTC
CASSSVTTRVSGANVLTF
>TRBJ1-2|-|15|TRBV28|-
TGTGCCAGCAGTTTTTCCCTAGCGGGGGGAAGTGGCTACACCTTC
CASSFSLAGGSGYTF
>TRBJ1-5|-|16|TRBV2|-
TGTGCCAGCAGTCTTCGACTGATTAATAGCAATCAGCCCCAGCATTTT
CASSLRLINSNQPQHF
>TRBJ2-6|-|21|TRBV9|TRBD1
TGTGCCAGCAGCTTCAGGACAGGGGGCGCTTCAGTTGCGGCTGGGGCCAACGTCCTGACTTTC
CASSFRTGGASVAAGANVLTF
>TRBJ1-4|-|17|TRBV28|-
TGTGCCAGCAGTCCCCATTCGCGGGGTAGAACTAATGAAAAACTGTTTTTT
CASSPHSRGRTNEKLFF
>TRBJ1-3|-|15|TRBV7-9|TRBD1
TGTGCCAGCAGCTTCGTGGGACAGTGGGGAAACACCATATATTTT
CASSFVGQWGNTIYF
>TRBJ2-5|-|14|TRBV25-1|-
TGTGCCAGCACGGGTCACTCGCCAGATGAGGACCAGTACTTC
CASTGHSPDEDQYF
>TRBJ1-4|once|16|TRBV19|-
TGTGCCAGTAGTGCCAGCTATCAGGGGTCTAATGAAAAACTGTTTTTT
CASSASYQGSNEKLFF
>TRBJ2-5|once|15|TRBV2|TRBD1
TGTGCCAGCAGGAGGGACAGGGAACTTAAAGAGACCCAGTACTTC
CASRRDRELKETQYF
>TRBJ2-7|-|17|TRBV4-1|-
TGCGCCAGCAGCCAACCTCAGCGGGCTGGTGCCTCCTACGAGCAGTACTTC
CASSQPQRAGASYEQYF
>TRBJ1-1|-|12|TRBV28|-
TGTGCCAGCAGTGAGAGGAACACTGAAGCTTTCTTT
CASSERNTEAFF
>TRBJ2-3|-|14|TRBV9|-
TGTGCCAGCAGCGAGAGACTAGACGCGGATACGCAGTATTTT
CASSERLDADTQYF
>TRBJ1-1|-|12|TRBV19|-
TGTGCCAGTCGCTTGGCAAACACTGAAGCTTTCTTT
CASRLANTEAFF
>TRBJ2-7|-|12|TRBV5-5|-
TGTGCCAGCAGCTTGCTGGCATACGAGCAGTACTTC
CASSLLAYEQYF
>TRBJ2-3|-|17|TRBV28|TRBD1
TGTGCCAGCAGCCGAGGGACAGGACTTGCACCACCAGATACGCAGTATTTT
CASSRGTGLAPPDTQYF
>TRBJ2-3|-|14|TRBV5-4|TRBD2
TGTGCCACCCGGGGAGGGGCCCCTACGGTCACGCAGTATTTT
CATRGGAPTVTQYF
>TRBJ2-2|-|15|TRBV6-5|-
TGTGCCAGCAGTTATCGGACAGTGAACACCGGGGAGCTGTTTTTT
CASSYRTVNTGELFF
>TRBJ1-2|-|13|TRBV28|TRBD1
TGTGCCAGCAGGCGCACAGGGGGCAATGGCTACACCTTC
CASRRTGGNGYTF
>TRBJ2-7|-|13|TRBV4-1|-
TGCGCCAGCAGCCAAGACTGGGGCCGCGAGCAGTACTTC
CASSQDWGREQYF
>TRBJ2-7|once|14|TRBV19|TRBD1
TGTGCCAGTAGTATGACAGGGACCTCCTACGAGCAGTACTTC
CASSMTGTSYEQYF
>TRBJ2-2|-|14|TRBV19|-
TGTGCCAGTAGTATGGGGGGGCGAACCGGGGAGCTGTTTTTT
CASSMGGRTGELFF
>TRBJ2-5|-|14|TRBV7-9|-
TGTGCCAGCAGCTTAGCGCGAACGTTAGAGACCCAGTACTTC
CASSLARTLETQYF
>TRBJ1-2|-|13|TRBV5-1|-
TGCGCCAGCAGCTTGGGCGGCCCCAATGGCTACACCTTC
CASSLGGPNGYTF
>TRBJ1-6|-|14|TRBV4-2|TRBD1
TGTGCCAGCACCCCGGGACAGGGAAATTCACCCCTCCACTTT
CASTPGQGNSPLHF
>TRBJ2-1|-|16|TRBV19|-
TGTGCCAGTAGTATCGATTCGGGATGGGCCTACAATGAGCAGTTCTTC
CASSIDSGWAYNEQFF
>TRBJ2-2|many|21|TRBV9|TRBD2
TGTGCCAGCAGCGTATTTCCCTATTTAAGCGGGAGTAACGCGAACACCGGGGAGCTGTTTTTT
CASSVFPYLSGSNANTGELFF
>TRBJ1-5|-|13|TRBV6-5|TRBD1
TGTGCCAGCAGCGACAGGGCCAATCAGCCCCAGCATTTT
CASSDRANQPQHF
>TRBJ2-1|-|17|TRBV29-1|TRBD2
TGCAGCGTTGTCCCCCGGAGGGGTACTAGCGGGAACAATGAGCAGTTCTTC
CSVVPRRGTSGNNEQFF
>TRBJ1-1|-|16|TRBV24-1|-
TGTGCCACCAGTGGGGGGGACGGTTACTTGAACACTGAAGCTTTCTTT
CATSGGDGYLNTEAFF
>TRBJ2-7|once|15|TRBV2|TRBD2
TGTGCCAGCAGTGGCGAAGGCGGGAGAATCTACGAGCAGTACTTC
CASSGEGGRIYEQYF
>TRBJ1-1|-|12|TRBV19|TRBD1
TGTGCCAGTAGTTTTTGGCAGGGGGCAGCTTTCTTT
CASSFWQGAAFF
>TRBJ1-2|-|11|TRBV10-3|-
TGTGCCATCAGTGCTAGTTTGAGCTACACCTTC
CAISASLSYTF
>TRBJ2-7|-|14|TRBV29-1|TRBD1
TGCAGCGTTGAAAGACAGGGCAGCTCCTACGAGCAGTACTTC
CSVERQGSSYEQYF
>TRBJ1-1|-|15|TRBV21-1|-
TGTGCCAGCAGCCCGTCGGACAGGGCCAACACTGAAGCTTTCTTT
CASSPSDRANTEAFF
>TRBJ1-5|-|13|TRBV6-5|TRBD1
TGTGCCAGCAAGACAGGGCACAATCAGCCCCAGCATTTT
CASKTGHNQPQHF
>TRBJ2-1|-|18|TRBV19|TRBD2
TGTGCCAGTAGTTGGGTAGCGGGAGGGGCTATCTCTGGGGATGAGCAGTTCTTC
CASSWVAGGAISGDEQFF
>TRBJ1-5|-|15|TRBV5-8|TRBD1
TGTGCCAGCAGCTTGGGACAGGGAGGCAATCAGCCCCAGCATTTT
CASSLGQGGNQPQHF
>TRBJ1-4|once|11|TRBV4-3|-
TGCGCCAGCAGCCGTCGTGAAAAACTGTTTTTT
CASSRREKLFF
>TRBJ2-3|-|16|TRBV28|TRBD2
TGTGCCAGCAGCCCCTATAGCGGGAGTAGCACAGATACGCAGTATTTT
CASSPYSGSSTDTQYF